This T cell receptor (beta chain) was sequenced for a study of Graves' ophthalmopathy and Graves' hyperthyroidism. Recruitment covered hyperthyroidism patients aged 18 to 65 whose new diagnosis was of under 2 months' duration. CDR3 regions of TCR beta were amplified from RNA transcripts. Following a first-round RT-PCR that used HTBI primers, a second-round multiplex PCR was carried out. A single record per CDR3 protein comes from TCRdb applying MiXCR to the multiplex PCR reads. Of over a million distinct CDR3 sequences in the sample, around a third were seen once. Findings and limits, study-wide: Blood was where most expanded thyroid clonotypes above 0.001 frequency also turned up.

CDR1 is GTSNPN, CDR2 SVGIG, per germline (reference sequence). V was shortened by 5 bases and J by 4 bases, with 5 bases between the two germline ends. The CDR3 has 10 amino acids. Notes on this clonotype: The antigen is undetermined.

Sequenced material: peripheral blood or thyroid tissue (not recorded which). The TCR was taken from an adult man with Graves' hyperthyroidism. V and J are TRBV30 and TRBJ1-1; the D is unclear. CDR3 loop: CAWVSTEAFF. In DNA form, the CDR3 reads TGTGCCTGGGTATCCACTGAAGCTTTCTTT.